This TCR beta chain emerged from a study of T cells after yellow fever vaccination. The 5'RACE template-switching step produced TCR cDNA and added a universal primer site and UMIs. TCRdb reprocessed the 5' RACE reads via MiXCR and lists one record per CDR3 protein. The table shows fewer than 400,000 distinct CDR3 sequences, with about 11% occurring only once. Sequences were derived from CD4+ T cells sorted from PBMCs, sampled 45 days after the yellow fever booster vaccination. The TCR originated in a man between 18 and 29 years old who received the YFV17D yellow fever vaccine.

The CDR3 here is CATGQPYEQYF. In DNA, the CDR3 is TGTGCCACCGGACAGCCGTACGAGCAGTACTTC. The chain employs TRBV10-3 and TRBJ2-7; weak D call: TRBD1 (6 bases). The V and J ends lost 10 bases and 4 bases respectively, with 11 bases between them. The germline CDR1 and CDR2 sequences are ENHRY and SYGVKD. The CDR3 is 11 amino acids.